The TCR beta chain under discussion was sequenced for a study of T cell changes during pregnancy in multiple sclerosis. TCRdb's table, derived via immunoSEQ multiplex PCR, lists solely in-frame clones and lacks some. The table records 55,000 or so clones, around 93% of them present only once. The starting material was CD4+ T cells from peripheral blood mononuclear cells, obtained after pregnancy. This receptor was obtained from a female donor in good health, enrolled as a control in a pregnancy study.

The CDR3 nucleotides are TGTGCCAGCAGCCAAAACAGGGGCCCTCGGGACACCATATATTTT. As protein: CASSQNRGPRDTIYF. The genes are TRBV7-9 and TRBJ1-3; 7 positions agree with TRBD1. This CDR3 has 15 residues. The ends lost 5 bases at V and 8 bases at J; junction bases unmatched: 12. Germline V gene lookup returns CDR1 SEHNR and CDR2 FQNEAQ (reference sequence).